This T cell receptor (beta chain) derives from a study of cytomegalovirus exposure and HLA in healthy donors. Study observations and caveats: Reports indicate that TCR beta sequences accurately predicted the HLA-A and HLA-B alleles of most subjects. Many donors carried some public TCRs, although rarity characterized most TCR sequences.

Trimming cost V 3 bases and J 2 bases; bases outside gene matches: 1. The CDR3 has 12 amino acids. Germline V gives CDR1 SQVTM, CDR2 ANQGSEA. The PCR ran on 60 Vbeta and 13 Jbeta primers. TCRdb's table, derived via immunoSEQ multiplex PCR, lists solely in-frame clones and lacks some. Of roughly 180,000 clones in the sample, 77% were seen once. Details on this clone: Its antigen remains unidentified.

The rearrangement joins TRBV29-1 to TRBJ2-7, with 7 positions matching TRBD1. The origin of this receptor is a woman younger than 45 in good health and CMV-seropositive. Material: PBMCs. CDR3 in DNA: TGCAGCGTTGAGGGACAGACCTACGAGCAGTACTTC. This encodes CSVEGQTYEQYF.